Sequencing of this TCR beta chain was carried out in a study of blood T cell repertoires in COVID-19. The wider study: Samples representing acute and convalescent COVID-19 were sourced from the United States, Italy and Spain.

Source study methods: It was from reference gene primer amplification that nucleated cell counts were estimated. Assay: immunoSEQ multiplex PCR; the TCRdb copy retains only in-frame clones and omits some. D and trimming come from the DNA, and the V and J calls and clone size come from that table. This table holds about 240,000 clones, 83% found once. Per germline, CDR1 SGDLS and CDR2 YYNGEE. Between the trimmed V and J ends, which lost 3 bases and 3 bases, there was a span of 13 bases. The CDR3 runs 15 residues. Participant-reported clinical history was the basis for cohort assignment. Sequencing was carried out using PBMCs or T cells enriched from blood (not recorded which). This TCR was sampled from a woman between 40 and 50 years old who had been exposed to COVID-19. The chain recombines TRBV9 with TRBJ2-1; D possibly corresponds to TRBD2 (6 bases). The CDR3 sequence: CASSAGTLLYNEQFF. The CDR3 DNA follows: TGTGCCAGCAGCGCCGGGACTTTGCTCTACAATGAGCAGTTCTTC.